This is a list of T cell receptor beta chains from one sample in a study of T cells expressing NK-cell markers. From the 5' RACE reads, TCRdb lists one entry per CDR3 protein and no DNA. This sample contains some 460,000 distinct CDR3 sequences. Source material: blood T cells: a sorted CD56 or NKG2C T cell subset, CD4+ or CD8+ T cells, or bulk PBMC T cells (not recorded which). The receptors shown here come from a woman in her forties or fifties in good health. Each CDR3 is given with its conserved first and last residue.

V gene: TRBV7-9; J gene: TRBJ2-1; CDR3 protein: CASSSGTSGKEQFF
V gene: TRBV12-3/TRBV12-4; J gene: TRBJ2-3; CDR3 protein: CASSLAGGPTNTQYF
V gene: TRBV12-3/TRBV12-4; J gene: TRBJ1-5; CDR3 protein: CASSSRGDMSQPQHF
V gene: TRBV5-8; J gene: TRBJ1-4; CDR3 protein: CASSGGGRPGEKLFF
V gene: TRBV3-1; J gene: TRBJ2-5; CDR3 protein: CASSLRTSVETQYF
V gene: TRBV5-1; J gene: TRBJ2-1; CDR3 protein: CASSLAGGWQFF
V gene: TRBV5-1; J gene: TRBJ2-2; CDR3 protein: CASSPRLAGNTGELFF
V gene: TRBV30; J gene: TRBJ2-6; CDR3 protein: CAWSRATSSGANVLTF
V gene: TRBV12-3/TRBV12-4; J gene: TRBJ2-7; CDR3 protein: CASSPYGSWHFGQYF
V gene: TRBV12-3/TRBV12-4; J gene: TRBJ2-3; CDR3 protein: CASLMWGTPSTDTQYF
V gene: TRBV6-5; J gene: TRBJ2-1; CDR3 protein: CASSSRTSGIYNEQFF
V gene: TRBV29-1; J gene: TRBJ2-1; CDR3 protein: CSVEDPRTGPYNEQFF
V gene: TRBV7-9; J gene: TRBJ2-1; CDR3 protein: CASSLRGTSGRVRYNEQFF
V gene: TRBV12-3/TRBV12-4; J gene: TRBJ1-5; CDR3 protein: CASKGRGPLSNQPQHF
V gene: TRBV4-2; J gene: TRBJ2-1; CDR3 protein: CASSQDLGLAVHNEQFF
V gene: TRBV6-5; J gene: TRBJ1-2; CDR3 protein: CASSRGAGFYGYTF
V gene: TRBV20-1; J gene: TRBJ2-4; CDR3 protein: CSARDPSGRAGAKNIQYF
V gene: TRBV29-1; J gene: TRBJ2-1; CDR3 protein: CSVLTAGSSNEQFF
V gene: TRBV11-2; J gene: TRBJ1-2; CDR3 protein: CASSLGTRGQPNYGYTF
V gene: TRBV12-3/TRBV12-4; J gene: TRBJ2-2; CDR3 protein: CASSHGRNTGELFF
V gene: TRBV9; J gene: TRBJ2-3; CDR3 protein: CASSASTLDTQYF
V gene: TRBV18; J gene: TRBJ2-6; CDR3 protein: CASSPQPDGRSGANVLTF
V gene: TRBV20-1; J gene: TRBJ2-3; CDR3 protein: CSARVRRRTSGRGDTQYF
V gene: TRBV20-1; J gene: TRBJ2-7; CDR3 protein: CSALGGANSYEQYF
V gene: TRBV5-6; J gene: TRBJ2-4; CDR3 protein: CASSLVEVGNIQYF
V gene: TRBV10-1; J gene: TRBJ2-7; CDR3 protein: CASSAFPGREQYF
V gene: TRBV12-5; J gene: TRBJ2-2; CDR3 protein: CASGLTSGLLRGELFF
V gene: TRBV7-3; J gene: TRBJ1-6; CDR3 protein: CASSEGGYSPLHF
V gene: TRBV7-9; J gene: TRBJ2-1; CDR3 protein: CASSPPWGLSPLDEQFF
V gene: TRBV6-5; J gene: TRBJ1-1; CDR3 protein: CASSSAGQGLYTEAFF
V gene: TRBV18; J gene: TRBJ2-5; CDR3 protein: CASSPQGGEETQYF
V gene: TRBV15; J gene: TRBJ2-2; CDR3 protein: CATSRVLSTGELFF
V gene: TRBV12-3/TRBV12-4; J gene: TRBJ2-1; CDR3 protein: CASSLGLRASYNEQFF
V gene: TRBV6-2/TRBV6-3; J gene: TRBJ2-7; CDR3 protein: CASSYSRGSYEQYF
V gene: TRBV5-1; J gene: TRBJ2-7; CDR3 protein: CASSRRTDSSYEQYF
V gene: TRBV12-3/TRBV12-4; J gene: TRBJ2-1; CDR3 protein: CASSRDAAYNEQFF
V gene: TRBV7-2; J gene: TRBJ2-1; CDR3 protein: CASSSLARSSLYNEQFF
V gene: TRBV10-3; J gene: TRBJ2-2; CDR3 protein: CAIRGQGAANSNTGELFF